This T cell receptor beta chain comes out of a study of OX40 agonist ivuxolimab in advanced cancers. Broadly, across the study: Ivuxolimab was a fully human IgG2 agonistic monoclonal antibody targeting the costimulatory receptor OX40 (CD134). Intravenous ivuxolimab was administered to patients every 2 weeks at six dose levels: 0.01, 0.1, 0.3, 1.5, 3 and 10 mg/kg. Of the approximately 54 dose-escalation patients, hepatocellular carcinoma was present in approximately 20, melanoma in roughly 15, renal cell carcinoma in 9 and head and neck cancer in 9. A male proportion of nearly 85% and a mean age of 60 years, ranging from 23 to 79, were recorded for the dose-escalation cohort. Prior anti-PD-1, anti-PD-L1 or anti-CTLA-4 therapy was permitted, and approximately 40% of dose-escalation patients had received checkpoint inhibitors. Partial responses occurred in three dose-escalation patients, of whom one had hepatocellular carcinoma and two had cutaneous melanoma. The purpose of peripheral TCRbeta sequencing was to test whether ivuxolimab changed TCR sequence diversity and led to clonal T-cell expansion. The monotherapy dose-escalation portion (N ≈ 50 patients) of the phase I ivuxolimab trial is reported in the paper.

Comments on this clone: No cognate antigen has been identified for it. No qualities accompany the bases; no much larger clone lies one base away.

General findings and caveats noted by the study authors: Low levels of normalized T-cell clonal expansion were also seen in some patients who did not respond. Clonal expansion of both CD4+ and CD8+ blood T cells was observed from baseline to week 6 at doses 0.1 to 3.0 mg/kg. The antigen specificity of the clonally expanded peripheral T cells was not determined. On average, CD8+ T cells showed more expanded clones than CD4+ T cells after ivuxolimab. Partial responders in the 0.1-3.0 mg/kg groups had among the lowest normalized peripheral clonal expansion, especially among CD8+ T cells.

For sequencing of the TCRbeta CDR3 region, genomic DNA was extracted from the sorted cells. The immunoSEQ Assay was used for sequencing of TCRbeta CDR3 regions. The table was pulled from immuneACCESS by TCRdb, which kept in-frame rearrangements only. Such tables lose some clones; where checked, under half of the loss comes from unresolved V genes, and the rest has no known cause. The table for this sample lists just over 95,000 clones; roughly 89% of them were counted only once. The ten largest clones capture roughly 0.16% of the sample. Patients with autoimmune disease history or receiving systemic immunosuppression were excluded from the trial. Peripheral blood for TCR sequencing was collected from all dose cohorts at baseline, on cycle 4 day 1, and on cycle 7 day 1. The samples were taken from a phase I, first-in-human, multicenter, open-label dose-escalation trial of ivuxolimab. The trial enrolled adults with locally advanced or metastatic head and neck squamous cell, hepatocellular, melanoma or renal cell carcinoma. Before TCR sequencing, CD4+ and CD8+ T cells were separately sorted from peripheral blood.

The material was CD4+ or CD8+ T cells sorted from blood, obtained in a trial of the OX40 agonist ivuxolimab. The TCR was taken from an adult with an advanced solid tumor such as melanoma, head and neck, liver or kidney cancer.

Here the CDR3 is given as CATSRIGAGGLIYEQYF. The bases are TGTGCCACCTCACGAATAGGAGCAGGGGGCCTGATCTACGAGCAGTACTTC. In this chain, TRBV11-1 is recombined with TRBJ2-7, with 8 middle bases fitting TRBD1. Inclusive of the bounding cysteine and phenylalanine, the CDR3 is 17 residues long. Kept here is only the CDR3 DNA, which spans 51 bases and is read in frame from base 1. V is pruned by 10 bases and J by 3 bases, leaving 20 bases of the junction without a gene match. Based on the germline V gene (reference sequence), the CDR1 and CDR2 sequences are SGHAT and FQDESV. The CDR3, completed at both ends by the reference TRBV11-1 and TRBJ2-7 genes, gives the full variable domain EAEVAQSPRYKITEKSQAVAFWCDPISGHATLYWYRQILGQGPELLVQFQDESVVDDSQLPKDRFSAERLKGVDSTLKIQPAELGDSAMYLCATSRIGAGGLIYEQYFGPGTRLTVT.